This T cell receptor (beta chain) was profiled in a study of blood T cell repertoires in COVID-19. The method was immunoSEQ multiplex PCR; TCRdb's version includes in-frame clones alone and lacks a portion of them. Found here are some 390,000 clones, roughly 91% of them singletons; the top ten hold 1.7%. This clone has only a few counts. The germline gives CDR1 MNHEY, CDR2 SMNVEV (reference sequence). V was trimmed by 1 base and J by 5 bases, leaving 19 bases between them. There are 17 residues in the CDR3. The sequence derives from a woman in her 30s who had recovered from COVID-19. The sample consisted of PBMCs or T cells enriched from blood (not recorded which). The rearrangement uses TRBV27 and TRBJ2-3; D uncertain. The CDR3 nucleotides read TGTGCCAGCAGTTTATTCTACGATGAGAGTGGAGAAGATACGCAGTATTTT. It codes for CASSLFYDESGEDTQYF.